The source of this T cell receptor (beta chain) is a study of blood T cells in healthy people across ages. Study-level findings and limits: PBMCs went unsorted, and a conclusive naive versus antigen-experienced comparison was therefore prevented. Roughly linearly, TCR beta diversity per million T cells fell as age increased.

Samples each had at least 6 micrograms of total RNA extracted. This clonotype showed up just a few times. Its antigen is as yet unknown. This CDR3 spans 17 amino acids. Germline loops: CDR1 ENHRY, CDR2 SYGVKD. V lost 3 bases to trimming and J lost 1 base, with 17 bases between them. The authors ran a second PCR of about 6 to 12 cycles using a sample-barcoded 5' primer and a J-beta primer mix. The yield of each sample was at least 3 million CDR3-containing paired-end reads. TCRdb ran MiXCR on the 5' RACE reads and lists one entry per CDR3 protein. The repertoire holds 550,000 to 750,000 distinct CDR3 sequences, with roughly 21% as singletons.

The sample taken for sequencing was blood. The genes are TRBV10-3 and TRBJ2-3; no reliable D call. The origin of this receptor is a man between 65 and 80 years old in good health. In DNA form, the CDR3 reads TGTGCCATCAGTGACTGGGGTGAGGCAGGCGGCACAGATACGCAGTATTTT. It codes for CAISDWGEAGGTDTQYF.